Presented here are 12 T cell receptor beta chains from one specimen sequenced in a study of human T cells and chemical hapten exposure. TCRdb independently ran MiXCR on the RACE reads; one entry per CDR3 protein. The sample has some 110,000 distinct CDR3 sequences; around 10% are singletons. Time point meaning: patch test 3, about 24 weeks after DPC sensitization. This sample's treatment: therapeutic diphenylcyclopropenone sensitization with weekly scalp DPC. The sequencing here drew on whole blood, taken in connection with sensitization to the hapten diphenylcyclopropenone (DPC). The receptors were gathered from a woman between 45 and 65 years old with alopecia areata. Some clones in this sample may be carry-over from other donors' samples.

This clonotype appeared many times. This chain connects TRBV5-1 to TRBJ2-3; D not resolved. CDR3 length: 14 residues. V gave up 0 bases and J gave up 2 bases, with 7 bases separating them. CDR1 is SGHRS, CDR2 YFSETQ, per germline. Here the CDR3 reads CASSLDSPTDTQYF. CDR3 nucleotide sequence: TGCGCCAGCAGCTTGGACAGCCCCACAGATACGCAGTATTTT.

The V gene is TRBV6-1, the J gene TRBJ1-4; D is ambiguous. Germline lookup yields CDR1 MNHNS and CDR2 SASEGT. Trimming cost V 6 bases and J 7 bases, with 21 bases left between them. The CDR3 is made up of 16 amino acids. CDR3 sequence (DNA): TGTGCCAGCAGGCTTGACTCAACTGGGTGGAGTGAAAAACTGTTTTTT. It is translated as CASRLDSTGWSEKLFF.

This chain uses TRBV7-3 with TRBJ2-5; possible D gene TRBD1, 6 bases. Per the germline V gene, CDR1 is SGHTA and CDR2 is FQGTGA. With 5 bases removed from V and 1 base from J, the gap between germline ends came to 11 bases. This CDR3 region has 14 residues. CDR3 coding DNA: TGTGCCAGCAGCCGAGTAGGGGGCCAAGAGACCCAGTACTTC. This gives the protein CASSRVGGQETQYF.

This clonotype appeared a few times. V gene TRBV6-5 combines with J gene TRBJ1-6; no clear D gene. Trimming took off 10 bases at V and 7 bases at J, with 14 bases between the two ends. The CDR3 covers 13 residues. The V gene's germline CDR1 is MNHEY and CDR2 SVGAGI. CDR3 sequence reads: CATKALSNSPLHF. DNA for the CDR3: TGTGCCACAAAGGCCCTCTCAAATTCACCCCTCCACTTT.

This clonotype was counted many times. J is TRBJ2-6 and V is TRBV6-1; D is unresolved. Germline CDR1 MNHNS, CDR2 SASEGT. The V end was cut by 5 bases, the J end by 0 bases, with 14 bases between. The length of the CDR3 is 17 residues. CDR3 sequence reads: CASSTIAYISGANVLTF. The CDR3 DNA sequence: TGTGCCAGCAGTACCATAGCTTACATCTCTGGGGCCAACGTCCTGACTTTC.

V gene TRBV12-3 or TRBV12-4 combines with J gene TRBJ1-6; 7 nucleotides line up with TRBD1. This CDR3 is built from 12 residues. The junction had 6 bases not matched to a gene; V was cut back by 3 bases and J by 16 bases. The CDR3 bases are TGTGCCAGCAGTTTTATTGGGACAGAGCTCCACTTT. Protein: CASSFIGTELHF.

This clonotype appeared a single time. The rearrangement joins TRBV20-1 to TRBJ1-2; D remains ambiguous. The CDR3 consists of 15 residues. CDR1 is DFQATT and CDR2 is SNEGSKA in the germline V gene (reference sequence). The V and J ends lost 3 bases and 6 bases respectively, with 20 bases between them. DNA for the CDR3: TGCAGTGCTAGCCCCTTACCGGGAATCGGAGATGGCTACACCTTC. Amino acids: CSASPLPGIGDGYTF.

This clonotype was found a few times. This chain links TRBV12-3 or TRBV12-4 with TRBJ1-2; D might be TRBD1 (5 bases). V dropped 5 bases and J dropped 3 bases, with 22 bases sitting between them. The CDR3 contains 17 residues. CDR3 coding DNA: TGTGCCAGCAGTGCCCCACCCGGGAGGGGAGGGTACTATGGCTACACCTTC. It yields the protein CASSAPPGRGGYYGYTF.

This clonotype was seen more than once but under ten times. This sequence joins TRBV27 and TRBJ2-4, with 8 bases that match TRBD1. The CDR3 length is 17 residues. J gave up 0 bases and V 4 bases, and 8 bases lay outside the gene matches. The germline V gene encodes CDR1 MNHEY and CDR2 SMNVEV (reference sequence). This CDR3 reads CASSSQQGGLAKNIQYF. The CDR3 coding sequence is TGTGCCAGCAGTTCTCAACAGGGGGGCCTAGCCAAAAACATTCAGTACTTC.

V gene TRBV18 combines with J gene TRBJ2-7; 8 bases are a match to TRBD1. This CDR3 spans 15 amino acids. V dropped 5 bases and J dropped 2; count of bases not matched to a gene: 8. Per germline, CDR1 KGHSH and CDR2 LQKENI. The DNA of the CDR3 is TGTGCCAGCTCAGCCCGGGCAGGGGGCACCTACGAGCAGTACTTC. Its protein product is CASSARAGGTYEQYF.

V and J are TRBV2 and TRBJ2-1; either TRBD1 or TRBD2 may supply D (5 bases each). This CDR3 has 16 amino acids. Trimming took off 4 bases at V and 3 bases at J, with 16 bases between the two ends. Germline V lookup: CDR1 SNHLY, CDR2 FYNNEI. The CDR3 here is CASSAPPGSCYNEQFF. CDR3 in DNA: TGTGCCAGCAGTGCCCCCCCAGGGAGTTGCTACAATGAGCAGTTCTTC.

The sample holds a few counts of this clonotype. The V gene is TRBV7-2, the J gene TRBJ2-1; TRBD1 might be the D (5 bases). This CDR3 is built from 18 residues. The germline V and J ends were trimmed by 1 base and 7 bases, with 23 bases remaining between them. Germline lookup yields CDR1 SGHTA and CDR2 FQGNSA. The CDR3 DNA follows: TGTGCCAGCAGCTTAGAGGGGTTCGAAGTCCCGAGGCGGAATGAGCAGTTCTTC. The encoded protein is CASSLEGFEVPRRNEQFF.